Presented here are 17 T cell receptor beta chains from one specimen sequenced in a study of technical replicates of blood from several donors. The data were produced by immunoSEQ multiplex PCR, yet TCRdb's version contains in-frame clones alone and is incomplete. The data hold some 87,000 clones, with roughly 96% observed a single time. The specimen was T cells isolated from PBMCs. The source of these receptors is a human donor in good health.

The rearrangement links TRBV5-1 to TRBJ2-7; the D gene is possibly TRBD2 (6 bases). The germline CDR1 and CDR2 sequences are SGHRS and YFSETQ. V was clipped by 5 bases and J by 2 bases, with 14 bases between them. This CDR3 has 14 residues. The CDR3 DNA follows: TGCGCCAGCAGTCCCGGGACTGCTACCTACGAGCAGTACTTC. Translating it yields CASSPGTATYEQYF. Based on the CDR3 plus reference TRBV5-1 and TRBJ2-7, the full variable domain is KAGVTQTPRYLIKTRGQQVTLSCSPISGHRSVSWYQQTPGQGLQFLFEYFSETQRNKGNFPGRFSGRQFSNSRSEMNVSTLELGDSALYLCASSPGTATYEQYFGPGTRLTVT.

The rearrangement uses TRBV7-8 and TRBJ1-1; TRBD1 agrees at 7 bases. Germline V CDR1 and CDR2: SGHVS, FQNEAQ. The CDR3 has 14 residues. After removal of 4 bases from V and 1 base from J, the junction contained 3 bases not matched to a gene. This chain's CDR3 is CASSSGTENTEAFF. The DNA of the CDR3 is TGTGCCAGCAGCTCCGGGACAGAGAACACTGAAGCTTTCTTT.

Of note for this clone: At one boundary the junction diverges from the germline segment, which might be a read error. V and J are TRBV28 and TRBJ2-1; 7 nucleotides agree with TRBD1. The CDR3 runs 14 residues. Germline assignment: CDR1 MDHEN and CDR2 SYDVKM. Here the CDR3 DNA reads TGTGCCAGCGGTTTCGGACTCAGGGGGAATGAGCAGTTCTTC. It translates to CASGFGLRGNEQFF.

This sequence joins TRBV28 and TRBJ1-2, with D possibly matching TRBD1 (6 bases). V was trimmed by 4 bases and J by 2 bases, leaving 17 bases between them. The CDR3 loop spans 16 amino acids. CDR1 is MDHEN and CDR2 is SYDVKM in the germline V gene. The CDR3, as DNA: TGTGCCAGCAGTTACCCCGGACAGCAGATAAACTATGGCTACACCTTC. Translating it yields CASSYPGQQINYGYTF.

The rearrangement joins TRBV11-3 to TRBJ1-2; TRBD1 matches 7 bases. Germline CDR1 and CDR2: SGHNT and YENEEA. Trimming at V came to 5 bases and at J to 3 bases, leaving 12 bases not matched to a gene. The CDR3 has 16 residues. This chain's CDR3 is CASSARYRGGDYGYTF. CDR3 nucleotides: TGTGCCAGCAGCGCTAGGTACAGGGGAGGAGACTATGGCTACACCTTC.

The chain carries TRBV27 and TRBJ1-2; TRBD1 aligns across 11 bases. CDR1 and CDR2 (germline): MNHEY, SMNVEV (reference sequence). The CDR3 runs 14 residues. V lost 5 bases, J lost 7 bases, and 6 bases stayed unmatched. The CDR3 nucleotides read TGTGCCAGCAGTACTCCAGGACAGGGGGCTGGCTACACCTTC. As protein: CASSTPGQGAGYTF.

This sequence joins TRBV19 and TRBJ1-1; a weak D match, TRBD1 (6 bases). The CDR3 is 14 residues long. V was trimmed by 8 bases and J by 4 bases, leaving 17 bases between them. Germline CDR1 and CDR2: LNHDA and SQIVND (reference sequence). The CDR3 here is CASRHTGRGTEAFF. In DNA, the CDR3 is TGTGCCAGTCGGCACACAGGGCGTGGCACTGAAGCTTTCTTT.

J is TRBJ2-5 and V is TRBV7-8; 14 positions agree with TRBD2. Germline V CDR1 and CDR2: SGHVS, FQNEAQ. The CDR3 spans 17 residues. Losses at the gene ends were 6 bases for V and 5 bases for J; bases not matched to a gene: 11. CDR3 sequence reads: CASRRLAGGPGGETQYF. Here the CDR3 DNA reads TGTGCCAGCAGGCGACTAGCGGGAGGGCCGGGAGGGGAGACCCAGTACTTC.

The genes are TRBV25-1 and TRBJ2-7; 7 nucleotides agree with TRBD1. This CDR3 comprises 15 residues. Germline V gene lookup returns CDR1 MGHDK and CDR2 SYGVNS. The J segment lost 5 bases and the V segment lost 2 bases, leaving 9 bases of the junction unmatched. CDR3 sequence (DNA): TGTGCCAGCAGTGAACGGGATAGGGGGCTAAACGAGCAGTACTTC. It codes for CASSERDRGLNEQYF.

The chain links TRBV11-2 to TRBJ1-1; TRBD1 matches at 10 bases. Unmatched junction bases numbered 2, after V lost 0 bases and J lost 4 bases. CDR1 SGHAT and CDR2 FQNNGV come from the germline V gene. CDR3 length: 15 amino acids. The CDR3 loop reads CASSLDWTGGTEAFF. As DNA, the CDR3 is TGTGCCAGCAGCTTAGATTGGACAGGGGGCACTGAAGCTTTCTTT.

This chain links TRBV12-5 with TRBJ1-4, with 10 bases matching TRBD1. The CDR3 covers 15 residues. Germline V gives CDR1 LGHNT, CDR2 FRNRAP. Trimming removed 6 bases from V and 8 bases from J; junction bases left unmatched: 9. The DNA of the CDR3 is TGTGCTAGTGGCGACCCGACAGGGGGCGACGAAAAACTGTTTTTT. Protein sequence: CASGDPTGGDEKLFF.

This chain links TRBV4-3 with TRBJ2-3; 7 nucleotides match TRBD2. Losses at the gene ends were 1 base for V and 5 bases for J; bases not matched to a gene: 6. The CDR3 loop spans 15 amino acids. Germline V gives CDR1 LGHNA, CDR2 YSLEER. The chain's CDR3 is CASSQAPSGKDTQYF. The CDR3 nucleotides are TGCGCCAGCAGCCAAGCCCCTAGCGGAAAAGATACGCAGTATTTT.

V and J are TRBV5-6 and TRBJ2-7; D is perhaps TRBD2 (6 bases). Germline CDR1 reads SGHDT; CDR2 reads YYEEEE. V was cut by 0 bases and J by 3 bases, with 7 bases left in between. There are 13 residues in the CDR3. The CDR3 reads CASSLGGNYEQYF. The CDR3 nucleotides are TGTGCCAGCAGCTTGGGCGGGAACTACGAGCAGTACTTC.

This chain connects TRBV11-2 to TRBJ2-5; D unclear. Germline lookup yields CDR1 SGHAT and CDR2 FQNNGV. Trimming took 3 bases from V and 0 from J, leaving 11 bases between them. The CDR3 covers 15 residues. The CDR3 DNA sequence: TGTGCCAGCAGCTTGTTGTTATCGTACCAAGAGACCCAGTACTTC. Its translation: CASSLLLSYQETQYF.

The V gene is TRBV7-9, the J gene TRBJ2-1; TRBD2 agrees at 12 bases. CDR1 and CDR2 from the germline V gene are SEHNR and FQNEAQ (reference sequence). The trim removed 1 base at V and 10 bases at J, leaving 2 bases unmatched. The CDR3 consists of 14 residues. The CDR3 here is CASSLGGLAGEQFF. The CDR3 DNA follows: TGTGCCAGCAGCTTAGGAGGACTAGCGGGAGAGCAGTTCTTC.

V usage is TRBV19 and J usage is TRBJ2-1; weak D call: TRBD2 (6 bases). The germline CDR1 and CDR2 sequences are LNHDA and SQIVND (reference sequence). V gave up 5 bases and J gave up 9 bases, with 17 bases separating them. This CDR3 is 14 amino acids long. In nucleotides, the CDR3 is TGTGCCAGTAGTCTCCGGTCGGGGGTGGGTGAGCAGTTCTTC. Protein sequence: CASSLRSGVGEQFF.

The V call is TRBV7-3, the J call TRBJ2-2, with D possibly being TRBD1 (6 bases). This CDR3 has 19 residues. V was cut by 2 bases and J by 5 bases, with 24 bases left in between. CDR1 and CDR2 from the germline V gene are SGHTA and FQGTGA. In DNA, the CDR3 is TGTGCCAGCAGCTTATCTCCGCAGGGGACATACTCGAGGACCGGGGAGCTGTTTTTT. Its translation is CASSLSPQGTYSRTGELFF.